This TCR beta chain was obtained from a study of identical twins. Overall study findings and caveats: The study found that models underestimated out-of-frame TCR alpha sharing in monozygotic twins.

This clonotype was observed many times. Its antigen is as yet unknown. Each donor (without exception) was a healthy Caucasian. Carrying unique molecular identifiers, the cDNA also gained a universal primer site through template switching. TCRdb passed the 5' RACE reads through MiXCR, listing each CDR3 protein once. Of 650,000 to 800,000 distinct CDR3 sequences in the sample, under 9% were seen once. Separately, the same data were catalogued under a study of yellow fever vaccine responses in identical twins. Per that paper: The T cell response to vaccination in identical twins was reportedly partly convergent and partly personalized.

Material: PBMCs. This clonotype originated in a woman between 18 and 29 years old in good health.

For the CDR3, the DNA is TGTGCCTGGAGTGTACTAGCGGGAGGGCCAGATACGCAGTATTTT. It is translated as CAWSVLAGGPDTQYF. V gene TRBV30 combines with J gene TRBJ2-3; 13 bases match TRBD2. The CDR3 extends over 15 amino acids. V was clipped by 0 bases and J by 4 bases; unmatched bases: 1. The germline V gene encodes CDR1 GTSNPN and CDR2 SVGIG (reference sequence).